The clone carrying this T cell receptor beta chain was counted between two and nine times. Antigen unknown. MiXCR, run by TCRdb on the 5' RACE reads, gives a single entry per CDR3 protein. The data hold about 100,000 distinct CDR3 sequences, with roughly a sixth observed a single time. The source of the sample is a study of T-cell memory formation after mild COVID-19. For the study at large: Among the donors, TCR clusters were largely specific to each donor.

Findings and limits, study-wide: Contracting CD4+ clones sat mainly in CM and EM; CD8+ in EMRA. Nothing confirmed that second-wave clones peaking on day 37 were specific for SARS-CoV-2.

Germline CDR1 and CDR2: SGHVS and FQNEAQ. This CDR3 spans 16 amino acids. The V and J ends lost 1 base and 6 bases respectively, with 15 bases between them. V gene TRBV7-8 combines with J gene TRBJ2-2, with a tentative D call TRBD2 (5 bases). This receptor was obtained from a man younger than 35 who had mild COVID-19 (a few samples of this study predate the infection). Cell type and time point are not known. Sequencing was carried out using PBMCs or a T cell subset sorted from them (not recorded which). CDR3 in amino acids: CASSLGEYIAPGELFF. For the CDR3, the DNA is TGTGCCAGCAGCTTAGGGGAGTACATAGCCCCCGGGGAGCTGTTTTTT.